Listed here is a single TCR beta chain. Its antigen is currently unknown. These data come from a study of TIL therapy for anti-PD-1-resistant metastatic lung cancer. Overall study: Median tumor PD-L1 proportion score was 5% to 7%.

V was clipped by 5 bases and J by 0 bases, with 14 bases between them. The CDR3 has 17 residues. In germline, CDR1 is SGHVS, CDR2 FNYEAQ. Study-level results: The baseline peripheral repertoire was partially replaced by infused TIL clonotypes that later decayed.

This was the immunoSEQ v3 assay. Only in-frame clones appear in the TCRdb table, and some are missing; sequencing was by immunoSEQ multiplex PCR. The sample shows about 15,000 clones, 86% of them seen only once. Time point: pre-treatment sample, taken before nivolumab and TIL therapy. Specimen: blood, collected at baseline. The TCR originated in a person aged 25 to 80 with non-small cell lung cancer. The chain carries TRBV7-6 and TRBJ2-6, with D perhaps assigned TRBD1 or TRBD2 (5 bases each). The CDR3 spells CASSPARGRSGANVLTF. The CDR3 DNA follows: TGTGCCAGCAGCCCGGCCCGGGGACGCTCTGGGGCCAACGTCCTGACTTTC.